This TCR beta chain was recorded in a study of blood T cell repertoires in COVID-19. Overall study context: Samples taken during acute and convalescent COVID-19 were collected in the United States, Italy and Spain. PBMCs, B-cell-depleted T cells, or T cells were the source of the cDNA or gDNA that made up the material.

In the study's own analysis: Counts of nucleated cells, estimated from reference gene primer amplification, were obtained. Here immunoSEQ multiplex PCR was the method, and the copy in TCRdb shows in-frame clones only, minus some. V, J and clone size reflect that table, while D and trimming were determined from the DNA. The table lists over 130,000 clones, 84% of them singletons, with about 8.1% in the top ten. Patients at the Seattle site were enrolled during active infection and followed longitudinally. The germline V gene has CDR1 MNHEY and CDR2 SVGAGI. This CDR3 has 15 amino acids. With V trimmed by 5 bases and J by 9 bases, 7 bases remained unmatched.

This clonotype was obtained from a man under 40 with COVID-19, enrolled during active disease. The chain has TRBV6-5 and TRBJ1-6; 10 nucleotides agree with TRBD1. Source material: peripheral blood. The CDR3 coding sequence is TGTGCCAGCAGTATCCGGGACAGGGGATTTTCACCCCTCCACTTT. Translation gives CASSIRDRGFSPLHF.